One and the same sample provided the 13 T cell receptor beta chains below, sequenced in a study of post-analysis software for immune sequencing data. Study-wide findings and caveats: TRBV segments more frequent in patients than in controls numbered five and included TRBV5-6, TRBV5-1 and TRBV20-1.

No antigen is known for these receptors. Unique molecular identifiers were carried by the TCR beta cDNA libraries. TCRdb fed the PCR reads into MiXCR, producing one record per CDR3 protein. The table shows fewer than 850,000 distinct CDR3 sequences, with about 43% occurring only once. The specimen was blood. All receptors come from a girl aged 5 to 17 with multiple sclerosis.

This clonotype occurred a few times. The chain couples TRBV18 to TRBJ2-5; 8 bases match TRBD1. CDR3 length: 16 residues. Germline V gives CDR1 KGHSH, CDR2 LQKENI. The V segment lost 4 bases and the J segment 4 bases; nucleotides outside the gene matches: 11. This chain's CDR3 is CASSLDRVGPGETQYF. The CDR3 DNA reads TGTGCCAGCTCACTGGACAGGGTTGGGCCTGGAGAGACCCAGTACTTC.

V is TRBV6-2 or TRBV6-3 and J is TRBJ2-1; 7 bases are shared with TRBD2. V shed 7 bases and J 8 bases; nucleotides not matched to a gene: 11. The CDR3 sequence is 14 residues long. Germline loops: CDR1 MNHEY, CDR2 SVGEGT. The CDR3 nucleotides are TGTGCCAGCACCTCCGGAAGGCGGGAGTATGAGCAGTTCTTC. Encoded protein: CASTSGRREYEQFF.

This clonotype showed up just a few times. This chain connects TRBV5-1 to TRBJ2-1; 8 nucleotides agree with TRBD2. The CDR3 has 14 residues. Germline V gene data show CDR1 as SGHRS and CDR2 as YFSETQ. J was trimmed by 8 bases and V by 4 bases; bases with no gene match: 8. The CDR3 sequence: CASSPAGVAYEQFF. The CDR3 bases are TGCGCCAGCAGCCCAGCGGGAGTGGCCTATGAGCAGTTCTTC.

The table lists this clonotype with a few counts. V usage is TRBV20-1 and J usage is TRBJ2-5; D is unresolved. Trimming cost V 4 bases and J 4 bases, with 13 bases left between them. The CDR3 length is 13 residues. In germline, CDR1 is DFQATT, CDR2 SNEGSKA (reference sequence). CDR3: CSAIRPGAETQYF. The CDR3 nucleotides read TGCAGTGCTATCCGACCAGGAGCAGAGACCCAGTACTTC.

J is TRBJ2-1 and V is TRBV15, with no clear D. In germline, CDR1 is LNHNV, CDR2 YYDKDF (reference sequence). There are 13 residues in the CDR3. V gave up 0 bases and J gave up 10 bases, with 10 bases separating them. The CDR3 region is CATSRDRKDEQFF. As DNA, the CDR3 is TGTGCCACCAGCAGAGATAGAAAGGACGAGCAGTTCTTC.

The rearrangement uses TRBV6-1 and TRBJ1-5, with no clear D. Trimming cost V 0 bases and J 6 bases, with 3 bases left between them. The CDR3 is 12 residues long. Germline loops: CDR1 MNHNS, CDR2 SASEGT. This CDR3 reads CASSEAGQPQHF. The CDR3 DNA sequence: TGTGCCAGCAGTGAAGCGGGTCAGCCCCAGCATTTT.

This chain uses TRBV7-2 with TRBJ1-1; D is unclear. Per germline, CDR1 SGHTA and CDR2 FQGNSA. V was trimmed by 3 bases and J by 5 bases, leaving 10 bases between them. The CDR3 runs to 13 residues. The CDR3 spells CASSFMDGTEAFF. The CDR3 DNA reads TGTGCCAGCAGCTTCATGGACGGTACTGAAGCTTTCTTT.

The rearrangement uses TRBV4-3 and TRBJ2-1; 13 nucleotides line up with TRBD2. Looked up from germline, CDR1 is LGHNA and CDR2 is YSLEER. Trimming cost V 1 base and J 8 bases; bases outside gene matches: 5. CDR3 size: 16 residues. CDR3 DNA sequence: TGCGCCAGCAGCCAAGGCGTCACTAGCGGGAGGGATGAGCAGTTCTTC. The encoded protein is CASSQGVTSGRDEQFF.

In the case of this clonotype: At one of its ends the junction is not consistent with the germline gene, which may arise from a read error. The chain is built from TRBV29-1 and TRBJ2-1; 11 bases are shared with TRBD2. The length of the CDR3 is 14 residues. Germline CDR1 and CDR2: SQVTM and ANQGSEA. For the CDR3, the DNA is TGCGGCGTTGGGGCTAGCGGGAGGTTTAATGAGCAGTTCTTC. Its translation is CGVGASGRFNEQFF.

This clonotype was observed a single time. This rearrangement joins TRBV29-1 to TRBJ1-3; no clear D gene. Between the trimmed V and J ends, which lost 5 bases and 4 bases, there was a span of 9 bases. The CDR3 has 12 amino acids. CDR1 SQVTM and CDR2 ANQGSEA come from the germline V gene. CDR3 sequence reads: CSVPGEGNTIYF. In DNA form, the CDR3 reads TGCAGCGTTCCGGGTGAAGGAAACACCATATATTTT.

Comment on this clonotype: A junction end diverges from the germline sequence, so it may reflect a read error. The V call is TRBV4-2, the J call TRBJ2-1, with D perhaps matching TRBD2 (5 bases). This CDR3 contains 17 residues. In germline, CDR1 is LGHNA, CDR2 YNFKEQ. The CDR3 sequence is CTSSQEGSASRYNEQFF. The CDR3, as DNA: TGTACCAGCAGCCAAGAGGGCTCGGCTAGTCGGTACAATGAGCAGTTCTTC.

The chain links TRBV15 to TRBJ1-2; D not certain. The CDR3 contains 13 residues. V was pared by 4 bases and J by 4 bases, with 10 bases between. Looked up from germline, CDR1 is LNHNV and CDR2 is YYDKDF (reference sequence). CDR3 sequence reads: CATSTELGYGYTF. Here the CDR3 DNA reads TGTGCCACCAGCACCGAGCTGGGCTATGGCTACACCTTC.

This rearrangement joins TRBV6-6 to TRBJ2-5, with TRBD1 matching over 7 bases. Trimming removed 8 bases from V and 1 base from J; junction bases left unmatched: 1. Germline V gene sequence: CDR1 MNHNY, CDR2 SVGAGI (reference sequence). The CDR3 loop spans 12 amino acids. This CDR3 reads CASGTAQETQYF. The CDR3 region has the DNA TGTGCCAGCGGGACAGCCCAAGAGACCCAGTACTTC.